This section outlines one T cell receptor (beta chain) sequence together with its context. The sample originates from a study of blood T cell repertoires in COVID-19. Study information: Sources were T cells, B-cell-depleted T cells, or PBMCs; the material itself was cDNA or gDNA.

The Seattle site enrolled patients during active infection and followed them longitudinally. Per the original methods: Amplification from reference gene primers served as the basis for estimated nucleated cell counts. Libraries were prepared by immunoSEQ multiplex PCR; TCRdb keeps only in-frame clonotypes and omits some of them. The DNA was the basis for D and trimming; V, J and clone size are from that table. This sample yields around 210,000 clones, of which roughly 85% are seen a single time; roughly 4.6% belongs to the top ten. This clonotype was sampled from a man aged 50 or older with COVID-19, enrolled during active disease. Sample: peripheral blood.

CDR3 region: CASSLERSSGSGNTIYF. CDR3 coding DNA: TGTGCCAGCAGCTTAGAGCGTTCGAGCGGCTCTGGAAACACCATATATTTT. The V and J genes are TRBV11-3 and TRBJ1-3; D ambiguous. The V gene lost 0 bases and the J gene lost 0 bases, with 12 bases spanning the gap. CDR3 length: 17 amino acids. In germline, CDR1 is SGHNT, CDR2 YENEEA.